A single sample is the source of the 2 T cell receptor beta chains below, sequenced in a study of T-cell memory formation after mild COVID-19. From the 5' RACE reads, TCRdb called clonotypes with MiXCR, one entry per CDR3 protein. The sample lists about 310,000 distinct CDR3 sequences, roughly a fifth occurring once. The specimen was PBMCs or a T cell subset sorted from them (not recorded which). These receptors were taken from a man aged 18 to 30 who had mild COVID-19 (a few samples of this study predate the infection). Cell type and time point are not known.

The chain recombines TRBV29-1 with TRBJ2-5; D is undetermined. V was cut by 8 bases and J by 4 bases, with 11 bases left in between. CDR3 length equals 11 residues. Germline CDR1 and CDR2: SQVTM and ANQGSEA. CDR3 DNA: TGCAGCACCAGGCAAGCAGAGACCCAGTACTTC. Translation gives CSTRQAETQYF.

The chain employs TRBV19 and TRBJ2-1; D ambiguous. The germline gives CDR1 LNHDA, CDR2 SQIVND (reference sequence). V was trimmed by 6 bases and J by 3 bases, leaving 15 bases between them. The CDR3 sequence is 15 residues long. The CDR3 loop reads CASSTPRQFYNEQFF. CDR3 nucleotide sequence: TGTGCCAGTAGCACCCCACGGCAGTTCTACAATGAGCAGTTCTTC.